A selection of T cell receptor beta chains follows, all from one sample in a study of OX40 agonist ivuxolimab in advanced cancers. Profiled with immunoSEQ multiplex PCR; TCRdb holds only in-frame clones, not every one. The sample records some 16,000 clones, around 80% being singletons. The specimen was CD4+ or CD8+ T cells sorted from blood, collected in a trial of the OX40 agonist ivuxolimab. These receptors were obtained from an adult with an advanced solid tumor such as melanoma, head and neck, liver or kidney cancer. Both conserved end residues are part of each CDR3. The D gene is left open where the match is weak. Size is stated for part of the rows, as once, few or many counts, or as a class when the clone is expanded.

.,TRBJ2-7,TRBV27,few,CASPPVSSSYEQYF,TGTGCCAGCCCCCCGGTTTCAAGCTCCTACGAGCAGTACTTC
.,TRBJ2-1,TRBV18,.,CASSPSNEQFF,TGTGCCAGCTCACCTTCCAATGAGCAGTTCTTC
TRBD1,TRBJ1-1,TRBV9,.,CASSAFSGTGVLNTEAFF,TGTGCCAGCAGCGCATTCTCCGGGACAGGGGTCCTGAACACTGAAGCTTTCTTT
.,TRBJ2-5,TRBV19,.,CASSMGALYQETQYF,TGTGCCAGTAGTATGGGAGCTTTATACCAAGAGACCCAGTACTTC
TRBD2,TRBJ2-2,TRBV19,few,CASSGLAGGYTGELFF,TGTGCCAGTAGTGGACTAGCGGGAGGTTATACCGGGGAGCTGTTTTTT
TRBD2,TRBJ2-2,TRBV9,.,CASSGRGVGGELFF,TGTGCCAGCAGCGGACGGGGGGTCGGCGGGGAGCTGTTTTTT
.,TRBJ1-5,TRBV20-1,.,CSATTGEPQHF,TGCAGTGCCACCACTGGGGAGCCCCAGCATTTT
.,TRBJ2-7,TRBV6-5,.,CASSYSIYSSYEQYF,TGTGCCAGCAGTTACTCGATTTACAGCAGCTACGAGCAGTACTTC
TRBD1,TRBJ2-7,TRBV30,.,CAWTGQSSYEQYF,TGTGCCTGGACGGGACAGAGCTCCTACGAGCAGTACTTC
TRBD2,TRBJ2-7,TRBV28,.,CASSLGGTVSYEQYF,TGTGCCAGCAGTTTGGGAGGGACTGTCTCCTACGAGCAGTACTTC
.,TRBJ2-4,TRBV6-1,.,CASSGVVGQRNLAKNIQYF,TGTGCCAGCAGTGGCGTTGTCGGACAGAGAAATCTAGCCAAAAACATTCAGTACTTC
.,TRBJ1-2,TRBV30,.,CAWLSLQISYTF,TGTGCCTGGCTGAGCTTACAAATAAGCTACACCTTC
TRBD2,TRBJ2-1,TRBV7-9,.,CASSRGLAGRSYNEQFF,TGTGCCAGCAGCCGGGGACTAGCGGGTCGCTCCTACAATGAGCAGTTCTTC
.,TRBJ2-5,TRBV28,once,CASSPTGLGETQYF,TGTGCCAGCAGCCCAACAGGGTTGGGAGAGACCCAGTACTTC
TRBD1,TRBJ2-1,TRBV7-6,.,CASSQDRGAPHNEQFF,TGTGCCAGCAGCCAAGACAGGGGAGCACCCCACAATGAGCAGTTCTTC
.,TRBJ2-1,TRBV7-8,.,CASMGGGSHEQFF,TGTGCCAGCATGGGGGGCGGGAGCCATGAGCAGTTCTTC
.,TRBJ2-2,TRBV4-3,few,CASSPDPGRVTGELFF,TGCGCCAGCAGTCCTGACCCGGGACGAGTGACCGGGGAGCTGTTTTTT
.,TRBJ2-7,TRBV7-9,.,CASSYPGAEQYF,TGTGCCAGCAGCTATCCCGGGGCCGAGCAGTACTTC
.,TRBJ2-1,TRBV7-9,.,CASSPPAVGNEQFF,TGTGCCAGCAGCCCCCCGGCGGTAGGCAATGAGCAGTTCTTC
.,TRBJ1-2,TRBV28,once,CASSPPGNNYGYTF,TGTGCCAGCAGTCCTCCGGGGAATAACTATGGCTACACCTTC
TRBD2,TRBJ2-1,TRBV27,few,CASSSIAGHNEQFF,TGTGCCAGCAGTTCAATAGCGGGCCACAATGAGCAGTTCTTC
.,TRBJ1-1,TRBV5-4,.,CASSPRQDGGAEAFF,TGTGCCAGCAGCCCCCGGCAGGACGGTGGGGCTGAAGCTTTCTTT